This TCR beta chain stems from a study of regulatory T cells in long-lasting Graves disease. Notes on the study in general: Lower TCR diversity was seen in persistent Graves' patients than in newly diagnosed ones. Persistent disease preferred TRBV28, TRBJ1-2 and TRBJ2-5; new disease, TRBV20-1 and TRBJ2-1. Shared public clonotypes totalled over 2,500 in persistent patients, compared with about 960 in new patients.

CDR3 length: 16 residues. With 2 bases removed from V and 1 base from J, the gap between germline ends came to 12 bases. Germline CDR1 reads SGHVS; CDR2 reads FQNEAQ. This clonotype came up a few times. Its antigen is not known. Time point: persistent/refractory GD, antithyroid drugs over 5 years with positive TRAb. Researchers made the TCR library from RNA that was extracted from PBMCs. Graves' disease diagnoses followed American Thyroid Association guidelines. Sequencing libraries for TCR beta were prepared with iRepertoire HTBI primers and Arm-PCR of CDR3 regions. Using its own MiXCR run on the multiplex PCR reads, TCRdb lists one record per CDR3 protein. The sample records approximately 360,000 distinct CDR3 sequences, roughly 24% being singletons.

The sample consisted of peripheral blood mononuclear cells (PBMCs), taken when the disease was refractory, from a patient treated with antithyroid drugs. The sequence was collected from a woman in her forties with Graves disease. The chain combines TRBV7-8 with TRBJ1-5; D is unresolved. CDR3 coding DNA: TGTGCCAGCAGCTTAATTAGTTTTTCGAGCAATCAGCCCCAGCATTTT. Amino acids: CASSLISFSSNQPQHF.